The 25 T cell receptor beta chains listed next were all sequenced from one sample in a study of T cell responses to AZD1222 COVID-19 vaccine. Clones were sequenced by immunoSEQ multiplex PCR, and TCRdb holds only the in-frame ones, with some missing. The table includes roughly 130,000 clones, 75% to 90% detected once. Sequences were derived from peripheral blood, sampled on day 0 of AZD1222 vaccination. The source of these receptors is an adult in good health.

This sequence joins TRBV5-1 and TRBJ2-7, with D unclear. This CDR3 is 12 amino acids long. V was pared by 4 bases and J by 2 bases, with 7 bases between. CDR1 is SGHRS, CDR2 YFSETQ, per germline. CDR3 bases: TGCGCCAGCAGCCCAGGAGCCTACGAGCAGTACTTC. Protein product: CASSPGAYEQYF.

The rearrangement links TRBV7-2 to TRBJ1-1; D is perhaps TRBD1 (5 bases). The CDR3 runs to 16 residues. V was trimmed by 5 bases and J by 4 bases, leaving 20 bases between them. In germline, CDR1 is SGHTA, CDR2 FQGNSA. The CDR3 sequence is CASSLRQSNRGTEAFF. Here the CDR3 DNA reads TGTGCCAGCAGCCTCCGACAGTCTAATCGAGGCACTGAAGCTTTCTTT.

This chain uses TRBV5-4 with TRBJ2-1; D may be TRBD1 or TRBD2 (5 bases each). Germline CDR1 is SGHNT and CDR2 is YYREEE (reference sequence). The CDR3 runs 13 residues. The germline V and J ends were trimmed by 3 bases and 8 bases, with 12 bases remaining between them. The CDR3 region is CASSYDRGDEQFF. Here the CDR3 DNA reads TGTGCCAGCAGCTACGACAGAGGGGATGAGCAGTTCTTC.

The chain recombines TRBV19 with TRBJ2-3, with D maybe TRBD2 (5 bases). The V end lost 0 bases, the J end lost 2 bases, and 9 bases lay between the germline ends. CDR3 length: 15 residues. The germline V gene has CDR1 LNHDA and CDR2 SQIVND (reference sequence). The CDR3 is CASSIDGLITDTQYF. In nucleotides, the CDR3 is TGTGCCAGTAGTATAGATGGACTCATCACAGATACGCAGTATTTT.

The chain couples TRBV10-3 to TRBJ2-7; TRBD1 matches at 11 bases. Germline CDR1 is ENHRY and CDR2 is SYGVKD. V shed 8 bases and J 3 bases; nucleotides not matched to a gene: 3. The CDR3 totals 13 residues. The CDR3 reads CAIGGTGGYEQYF. The CDR3 nucleotides read TGTGCCATCGGGGGGACAGGGGGCTACGAGCAGTACTTC.

This clone showed up just a few times. The chain joins TRBV5-1 to TRBJ1-4; 8 positions match TRBD1. V shed 0 bases, J shed 5 bases, and the junction held 3 bases outside the gene matches. Per the germline V gene, CDR1 is SGHRS and CDR2 is YFSETQ. CDR3 size: 15 residues. Written as DNA, the CDR3 is TGCGCCAGCAGCTTGGAACAGGGGGGAAATGAAAAACTGTTTTTT. This gives the protein CASSLEQGGNEKLFF.

This clone was seen only once. The V and J genes are TRBV27 and TRBJ1-5; TRBD1 matches at 9 bases. The length of the CDR3 is 15 residues. Germline V CDR1 and CDR2: MNHEY, SMNVEV (reference sequence). Trimming at V came to 5 bases and at J to 6 bases, leaving 8 bases not matched to a gene. CDR3 loop: CASSLGQGRSQPQHF. The CDR3 DNA follows: TGTGCCAGCAGTCTTGGACAGGGGAGGAGTCAGCCCCAGCATTTT.

CDR3 amino acids: CASSRVAGSNQPQHF. CDR3 DNA: TGTGCCAGCAGCCGCGTGGCAGGGTCAAATCAGCCCCAGCATTTT. V usage is TRBV27 and J usage is TRBJ1-5; possible D gene TRBD1, 5 bases. Trimming stripped 6 bases from V and 4 bases from J, with 16 bases between. Per germline, CDR1 MNHEY and CDR2 SMNVEV (reference sequence). CDR3 length equals 15 residues.

V and J are TRBV5-1 and TRBJ1-3, with 7 bases fitting TRBD1. This CDR3 is built from 16 residues. J gave up 0 bases and V 0 bases, and 3 bases lay outside the gene matches. CDR1 and CDR2 (germline): SGHRS, YFSETQ. The CDR3 loop reads CASSLDRGTSGNTIYF. CDR3 coding DNA: TGCGCCAGCAGCTTGGACAGGGGAACCTCTGGAAACACCATATATTTT. Full variable domain (rest looked up from reference TRBV5-1 and TRBJ1-3): KAGVTQTPRYLIKTRGQQVTLSCSPISGHRSVSWYQQTPGQGLQFLFEYFSETQRNKGNFPGRFSGRQFSNSRSEMNVSTLELGDSALYLCASSLDRGTSGNTIYFGEGSWLTVV.

The chain recombines TRBV5-5 with TRBJ1-5; D is perhaps TRBD1 (5 bases). The CDR3 length is 14 residues. Trimming pared 0 bases from V and 4 bases from J, leaving 8 bases between. Germline CDR1 is SGHKS and CDR2 is YYEKEE (reference sequence). The CDR3 spells CASSLGRGNQPQHF. In DNA, the CDR3 is TGTGCCAGCAGCTTGGGACGGGGGAATCAGCCCCAGCATTTT.

The chain carries TRBV28 and TRBJ1-2; no firm D call. V shed 7 bases and J shed 1 base, with 7 bases lying between them. CDR1 MDHEN and CDR2 SYDVKM come from the germline V gene. The CDR3 is made up of 12 amino acids. The CDR3 sequence: CASNSVNYGYTF. The CDR3 DNA is TGTGCCAGCAACTCAGTTAACTATGGCTACACCTTC.

V usage is TRBV2 and J usage is TRBJ1-2, with D possibly TRBD1 on 6 matching bases. Trimming pared 8 bases from V and 1 base from J, leaving 17 bases between. The CDR3 spans 15 residues. Germline CDR1 SNHLY, CDR2 FYNNEI. For the CDR3, the DNA is TGTGCCAGCTCAAGGGGCACAGGGAATAACTATGGCTACACCTTC. This codes for CASSRGTGNNYGYTF.

Turning to this clone: The identical CDR3 is also encoded by other nucleotide sequences in the sample. The gene calls are TRBV9 and TRBJ2-2, with unresolved D. CDR3 size: 14 residues. V was cut by 0 bases and J by 0 bases, with 3 bases left in between. Germline lookup yields CDR1 SGDLS and CDR2 YYNGEE. The CDR3 DNA reads TGTGCCAGCAGCGTAGCTGCGAACACCGGGGAGCTGTTTTTT. This sequence encodes CASSVAANTGELFF.

The gene calls are TRBV9 and TRBJ1-2; D is perhaps TRBD1 (6 bases). The CDR3 spans 15 residues. Trimming took 3 bases from V and 4 from J, leaving 16 bases between them. Germline V gene sequence: CDR1 SGDLS, CDR2 YYNGEE. Here the CDR3 reads CASSAQPGTSYGYTF. The CDR3 DNA sequence: TGTGCCAGCAGCGCACAACCCGGGACAAGCTATGGCTACACCTTC.

The V and J genes are TRBV5-6 and TRBJ2-7; D is perhaps TRBD1 or TRBD2 (5 bases each). V dropped 5 bases and J dropped 3 bases, with 9 bases sitting between them. Germline CDR1 is SGHDT and CDR2 is YYEEEE. The length of the CDR3 is 12 residues. The CDR3 loop reads CASSRDGYEQYF. The CDR3 DNA follows: TGTGCCAGCAGTCGGGACGGCTACGAGCAGTACTTC.

This sequence joins TRBV9 and TRBJ2-7; a possible D gene is TRBD2 (7 bases). The CDR3 loop spans 17 amino acids. CDR1 is SGDLS, CDR2 YYNGEE, per germline. Trimming removed 0 bases at V and 4 bases at J, with 20 bases between. CDR3: CASSVDRGGGALYEQYF. In nucleotides, the CDR3 is TGTGCCAGCAGCGTAGATAGAGGCGGGGGCGCCCTGTACGAGCAGTACTTC.

The V call is TRBV2, the J call TRBJ2-2; 9 bases map to TRBD1. This CDR3 comprises 15 residues. Germline-derived CDR1 and CDR2 are SNHLY and FYNNEI. The J segment lost 7 bases and the V segment lost 6 bases, leaving 9 bases of the junction unmatched. The CDR3, as DNA: TGTGCCAGCAGAACTCCGGGACAGGGTAGCGGGGAGCTGTTTTTT. Protein: CASRTPGQGSGELFF.

The CDR3 DNA reads TGTGCCAGCAGTTCCAACCCTATAGTGGGGGCCTACTACTACGAGCAGTACTTC. Translation: CASSSNPIVGAYYYEQYF. The V call is TRBV27, the J call TRBJ2-7; a weak D match, TRBD1 (6 bases). CDR1 and CDR2 from the germline V gene are MNHEY and SMNVEV (reference sequence). The CDR3 consists of 18 residues. Trimming stripped 4 bases from V and 3 bases from J, with 25 bases between.

V and J are TRBV7-9 and TRBJ2-1; weak D call: TRBD1 (6 bases). Trimming shortened V by 7 bases and J by 8 bases, and 12 bases separated the two germline ends. There are 12 residues in the CDR3. Looked up from germline, CDR1 is SEHNR and CDR2 is FQNEAQ (reference sequence). CDR3: CASTEGVDEQFF. CDR3 bases: TGTGCCAGCACCGAGGGGGTCGATGAGCAGTTCTTC. Combining the CDR3 with reference TRBV7-9 and TRBJ2-1 gives the whole variable domain DTGVSQNPRHKITKRGQNVTFRCDPISEHNRLYWYRQTLGQGPEFLTYFQNEAQLEKSRLLSDRFSAERPKGSFSTLEIQRTEQGDSAMYLCASTEGVDEQFFGPGTRLTVL.

The chain carries TRBV19 and TRBJ2-7; D not certain. Trimming stripped 5 bases from V and 5 bases from J, with 7 bases between. Germline CDR1 LNHDA, CDR2 SQIVND (reference sequence). The CDR3 covers 11 residues. CDR3 DNA sequence: TGTGCCAGTAGTGAAAGGGACGAGCAGTACTTC. This encodes CASSERDEQYF.

The chain links TRBV27 to TRBJ2-2, with TRBD1 matching 11 bases. V gave up 4 bases and J gave up 4 bases; unmatched junction bases: 2. Germline CDR1 reads MNHEY; CDR2 reads SMNVEV (reference sequence). The length of the CDR3 is 15 residues. The CDR3: CASSWTGGRTGELFF. The CDR3, as DNA: TGTGCCAGCAGTTGGACAGGGGGCCGCACCGGGGAGCTGTTTTTT.

This chain links TRBV27 with TRBJ2-7; maybe TRBD1 (6 bases). Trimming cost V 0 bases and J 2 bases, with 23 bases left between them. The germline gives CDR1 MNHEY, CDR2 SMNVEV (reference sequence). There are 19 residues in the CDR3. The CDR3 DNA sequence: TGTGCCAGCAGTTTATCAAGCCCATTGGGGGCGGAAGCCCCCTACGAGCAGTACTTC. This sequence encodes CASSLSSPLGAEAPYEQYF.

The V call is TRBV5-1, the J call TRBJ2-3, with D perhaps TRBD1 or TRBD2 (6 bases each). This CDR3 is built from 16 residues. Germline values: CDR1 SGHRS, CDR2 YFSETQ. V dropped 0 bases and J dropped 0 bases, with 11 bases sitting between them. CDR3 sequence (DNA): TGCGCCAGCAGCTTGGGTACGGGGGCCAGCACAGATACGCAGTATTTT. Its translation: CASSLGTGASTDTQYF.

This clone was seen more than once but under ten times. The rearrangement uses TRBV5-1 and TRBJ1-2, with D hard to call. CDR3 length: 13 amino acids. Between the trimmed V and J ends, which lost 2 bases and 2 bases, there was a span of 7 bases. Germline CDR1 SGHRS, CDR2 YFSETQ. The DNA of the CDR3 is TGCGCCAGCAGCTTTGAAGCGAACTATGGCTACACCTTC. Its protein product is CASSFEANYGYTF. Together with reference TRBV5-1 and TRBJ1-2, the CDR3 gives the full variable domain: KAGVTQTPRYLIKTRGQQVTLSCSPISGHRSVSWYQQTPGQGLQFLFEYFSETQRNKGNFPGRFSGRQFSNSRSEMNVSTLELGDSALYLCASSFEANYGYTFGSGTRLTVV.

The genes are TRBV28 and TRBJ1-1, with TRBD1 as a possible D gene (5 bases). V lost 6 bases and J lost 0, with 14 bases in between. This CDR3 contains 15 residues. The V gene's germline CDR1 is MDHEN and CDR2 SYDVKM. The chain's CDR3 is CASRPPGTLNTEAFF. In nucleotides, the CDR3 is TGTGCCAGCAGACCCCCAGGGACCTTGAACACTGAAGCTTTCTTT.